These T cell receptor beta chains were read from a single sample in a study of Ad26.COV2.S vaccination and SARS-CoV-2 variants. This table comes from immunoSEQ multiplex PCR, and its TCRdb copy is limited to in-frame clones, with some not included. The sample carries about half a million clones, roughly nine tenths recorded once. The source was peripheral blood, collected in a trial of Ad26.COV2.S vaccine versus placebo. Source of these receptors: a person between 18 and 59 years old who received the Ad26.COV2.S COVID-19 vaccine or a placebo. The CDR3 runs from the conserved cysteine through the conserved F or W. A D gene is named only where the DNA matches it firmly. Clone size is stated in some rows and not others, as once, few, many or a class when expanded.

D: TRBD1
size: -
J: TRBJ1-2
V: TRBV14
length: 14
CDR3: CASSQGDRSYGYTF
DNA: TGTGCCAGCAGCCAAGGGGACAGATCCTATGGCTACACCTTC

D: -
size: -
J: TRBJ2-5
V: TRBV27
length: 18
CDR3: CASSLYGTRETARETQYF
DNA: TGTGCCAGCAGTTTATATGGGACGCGGGAAACTGCCAGAGAGACCCAGTACTTC

D: TRBD2
size: -
J: TRBJ2-7
V: TRBV5-4
length: 12
CDR3: CASRGLAGEQYF
DNA: TGTGCCAGCAGGGGACTAGCTGGGGAGCAGTACTTC

D: -
size: -
J: TRBJ1-1
V: TRBV27
length: 12
CDR3: CASRTVGTEAFF
DNA: TGTGCCAGTAGAACGGTCGGCACTGAAGCTTTCTTT

D: -
size: -
J: TRBJ1-5
V: TRBV6-2/TRBV6-3
length: 12
CDR3: CASSGRLMAQHF
DNA: TGTGCCAGCAGTGGACGACTCATGGCCCAGCATTTT

D: TRBD2
size: -
J: TRBJ2-1
V: TRBV7-2
length: 16
CDR3: CASLSGGVVGHNEQFF
DNA: TGTGCCAGCCTTAGCGGGGGAGTCGTAGGGCACAATGAGCAGTTCTTC

D: -
size: -
J: TRBJ2-7
V: TRBV11-1
length: 14
CDR3: CASSLWGTTYEQYF
DNA: TGTGCCAGCAGCTTATGGGGGACGACCTACGAGCAGTACTTC

D: -
size: -
J: TRBJ1-2
V: TRBV9
length: 12
CDR3: CASSPPDYGYTF
DNA: TGTGCCAGCAGCCCCCCGGACTATGGCTACACCTTC

D: -
size: -
J: TRBJ2-1
V: TRBV10-3
length: 11
CDR3: CAISEVVEQFF
DNA: TGTGCCATCAGTGAGGTTGTTGAGCAGTTCTTC

D: -
size: -
J: TRBJ2-1
V: TRBV28
length: 16
CDR3: CASSSPTGSSYNEQFF
DNA: TGTGCCAGCAGTTCGCCCACAGGGAGCTCCTACAATGAGCAGTTCTTC

D: -
size: -
J: TRBJ2-1
V: TRBV5-4
length: 13
CDR3: CASSQPGQQREFF
DNA: TGTGCCAGCAGCCAACCGGGACAACAGAGGGAGTTCTTC

D: TRBD1
size: -
J: TRBJ1-6
V: TRBV3-1/TRBV3-2
length: 20
CDR3: CASSQDLGQSISSYNSPLHF
DNA: TGTGCCAGCAGCCAAGATCTGGGACAGTCGATCAGCTCCTATAATTCACCCCTCCACTTT

D: -
size: -
J: TRBJ2-7
V: TRBV24-1
length: 13
CDR3: CATSEGWSDEQYF
DNA: TGTGCCACCAGTGAGGGGTGGTCGGACGAGCAGTACTTC

D: -
size: -
J: TRBJ2-3
V: TRBV6-1
length: 17
CDR3: CASSGLQKHALGNTQYF
DNA: TGTGCCAGCAGTGGCTTACAGAAACACGCGCTCGGGAATACGCAGTATTTT

D: -
size: -
J: TRBJ1-5
V: TRBV28
length: 15
CDR3: CASSFEGVGYQPQHF
DNA: TGTGCCAGCAGTTTCGAGGGGGTCGGGTATCAGCCCCAGCATTTT

D: TRBD1
size: -
J: TRBJ1-1
V: TRBV15
length: 17
CDR3: CATSRDLSRGLNTEAFF
DNA: TGTGCCACCAGCAGAGATCTGTCCAGGGGGCTGAACACTGAAGCTTTCTTT

D: -
size: -
J: TRBJ1-5
V: TRBV9
length: 14
CDR3: CASSLGGSHQPQHF
DNA: TGTGCCAGCAGCTTGGGGGGGTCCCATCAGCCCCAGCATTTT

D: -
size: -
J: TRBJ1-1
V: TRBV19
length: 14
CDR3: CASRRATWNTEAFF
DNA: TGTGCCAGCCGTCGAGCCACTTGGAACACTGAAGCTTTCTTT

D: -
size: -
J: TRBJ1-5
V: TRBV7-2
length: 14
CDR3: CASSLERRRFPQHF
DNA: TGTGCCAGCAGCTTAGAGAGGAGACGTTTTCCCCAGCATTTT

D: TRBD2
size: -
J: TRBJ2-3
V: TRBV7-2
length: 16
CDR3: CASRRMTSGITDTQYF
DNA: TGTGCCAGCAGGAGAATGACTAGCGGAATCACAGATACGCAGTATTTT

D: TRBD2
size: -
J: TRBJ2-3
V: TRBV15
length: 19
CDR3: CPTTTKPPRGGPGADTQYF
DNA: TGCCCCACCACCACCAAACCACCGCGGGGGGGCCCAGGGGCAGATACGCAGTATTTT

D: -
size: -
J: TRBJ1-1
V: TRBV4-2
length: 17
CDR3: CASSQAASDSPRREAFF
DNA: TGTGCCAGCAGCCAAGCCGCGTCCGACAGTCCCCGTAGAGAAGCTTTCTTT

D: -
size: -
J: TRBJ2-5
V: TRBV27
length: 14
CDR3: CASSPGGVEETQYF
DNA: TGTGCCAGCAGTCCAGGAGGGGTGGAAGAGACCCAGTACTTC

D: -
size: -
J: TRBJ2-3
V: TRBV6-5
length: 13
CDR3: CASSLPGSDTQYF
DNA: TGTGCCAGCAGCCTTCCCGGGTCTGATACGCAGTATTTT

D: TRBD1
size: -
J: TRBJ1-2
V: TRBV11-2
length: 15
CDR3: CASSFDPQGAGGYTF
DNA: TGTGCCAGCAGCTTCGACCCCCAGGGGGCTGGTGGCTACACCTTC

D: TRBD2
size: -
J: TRBJ2-5
V: TRBV6-1
length: 16
CDR3: CASSESAGGGQETQYF
DNA: TGTGCCAGCAGTGAATCCGCGGGAGGCGGCCAAGAGACCCAGTACTTC

D: -
size: -
J: TRBJ1-6
V: TRBV7-6
length: 18
CDR3: CASSLGLRGSGNNSPLHF
DNA: TGTGCCAGCAGCTTAGGTCTAAGGGGTTCCGGTAATAATTCACCCCTCCACTTT

D: -
size: -
J: TRBJ2-6
V: TRBV5-1
length: 15
CDR3: CASSPISSGANVLTF
DNA: TGCGCCAGCAGCCCAATAAGCTCTGGGGCCAACGTCCTGACTTTC

D: -
size: -
J: TRBJ1-4
V: TRBV5-1
length: 16
CDR3: CASSPSGVALNEKLFF
DNA: TGCGCCAGCAGCCCTTCGGGTGTGGCCCTCAATGAAAAACTGTTTTTT

D: -
size: once
J: TRBJ2-7
V: TRBV5-8
length: 12
CDR3: CASSLSVYEQYF
DNA: TGTGCCAGCAGCTTGTCCGTGTACGAGCAGTACTTC

D: -
size: -
J: TRBJ1-3
V: TRBV13
length: 14
CDR3: CASRVLGSGNTIYF
DNA: TGTGCCAGCAGGGTACTTGGCTCTGGAAACACCATATATTTT

D: TRBD1
size: -
J: TRBJ1-2
V: TRBV9
length: 14
CDR3: CASSVGTGPHGYTF
DNA: TGTGCCAGCAGCGTAGGGACAGGGCCACATGGCTACACCTTC

D: TRBD1
size: -
J: TRBJ1-6
V: TRBV6-5
length: 14
CDR3: CASFPTGGSSPLHF
DNA: TGTGCCAGCTTCCCGACAGGGGGCAGTAGTCCCCTCCACTTT

D: -
size: -
J: TRBJ1-2
V: TRBV7-8
length: 13
CDR3: CASSLRDFNGYTF
DNA: TGTGCCAGCAGCCTCAGGGATTTCAATGGCTACACCTTC

D: -
size: -
J: TRBJ1-2
V: TRBV28
length: 13
CDR3: CASTPGLTVGYTF
DNA: TGTGCCAGCACGCCAGGATTAACTGTTGGCTACACCTTC

D: -
size: -
J: TRBJ1-4
V: TRBV19
length: 13
CDR3: CASGGLGSGKLFF
DNA: TGTGCCAGCGGGGGCCTCGGGAGCGGAAAACTGTTTTTT

D: TRBD1
size: -
J: TRBJ1-1
V: TRBV9
length: 15
CDR3: CASSARTGGRTEAFF
DNA: TGTGCCAGCAGCGCCCGGACAGGGGGTCGGACTGAAGCTTTCTTT

D: TRBD1
size: -
J: TRBJ1-2
V: TRBV7-9
length: 13
CDR3: CASSGTVNYGYTF
DNA: TGTGCCAGCAGCGGGACAGTTAACTATGGCTACACCTTC

D: TRBD2
size: -
J: TRBJ2-5
V: TRBV27
length: 17
CDR3: CASSSRTSGRSSETQYF
DNA: TGTGCCAGCAGTTCGCGGACTAGCGGGAGGTCTTCAGAGACCCAGTACTTC

D: TRBD2
size: -
J: TRBJ2-7
V: TRBV5-1
length: 16
CDR3: CASSLGLAGISYEQYF
DNA: TGCGCCAGCAGCTTGGGACTAGCGGGAATCTCCTACGAGCAGTACTTC

D: TRBD1
size: once
J: TRBJ1-2
V: TRBV19
length: 15
CDR3: CASRQGVTSVYGYTF
DNA: TGTGCCAGCCGACAGGGGGTTACCAGCGTCTATGGCTACACCTTC

D: TRBD2
size: -
J: TRBJ2-4
V: TRBV15
length: 20
CDR3: CATSRDMGLAGGLAKNIQYF
DNA: TGTGCCACCAGCAGAGATATGGGACTAGCGGGAGGACTAGCCAAAAACATTCAGTACTTC

D: TRBD1
size: medium-sized
J: TRBJ2-2
V: TRBV6-1
length: 16
CDR3: CASSEASTGGFGELFF
DNA: TGTGCCAGCAGTGAAGCGTCCACAGGGGGCTTTGGGGAGCTGTTTTTT

D: -
size: -
J: TRBJ2-7
V: TRBV7-3
length: 11
CDR3: CASSGVGEQYF
DNA: TGTGCCAGCAGCGGAGTGGGCGAGCAGTACTTC

D: -
size: -
J: TRBJ1-1
V: TRBV29-1
length: 12
CDR3: CSIGRGYTEAFF
DNA: TGCAGCATTGGAAGGGGTTACACTGAAGCTTTCTTT

D: TRBD2
size: -
J: TRBJ2-7
V: TRBV7-2
length: 14
CDR3: CASSLAGGRYEQYF
DNA: TGTGCCAGCAGCTTAGCGGGAGGGCGGTACGAGCAGTACTTC

D: -
size: once
J: TRBJ1-1
V: TRBV28
length: 16
CDR3: CASSGDQQLINTEAFF
DNA: TGTGCCAGCAGCGGTGATCAACAGTTGATCAACACTGAAGCTTTCTTT

D: TRBD1
size: -
J: TRBJ2-5
V: TRBV7-7
length: 15
CDR3: CASSPTGQTGETQYF
DNA: TGTGCTAGCAGCCCAACAGGACAGACAGGGGAGACCCAGTACTTC

D: -
size: -
J: TRBJ2-1
V: TRBV18
length: 15
CDR3: CASSPFGSGYNEQFF
DNA: TGTGCCAGCTCACCATTCGGGAGCGGGTACAATGAGCAGTTCTTC

D: -
size: -
J: TRBJ2-7
V: TRBV24-1
length: 13
CDR3: CATSDLRGYEQYF
DNA: TGTGCCACCAGTGATTTGCGGGGATACGAGCAGTACTTC

D: -
size: -
J: TRBJ1-2
V: TRBV19
length: 17
CDR3: CASSIGDSNLANYGYTF
DNA: TGTGCCAGTAGTATTGGAGACAGCAACCTAGCTAACTATGGCTACACCTTC

D: -
size: -
J: TRBJ1-1
V: TRBV7-2
length: 12
CDR3: CASSRYGFEAFF
DNA: TGTGCCAGCAGCCGATATGGGTTTGAAGCTTTCTTT

D: -
size: few
J: TRBJ2-2
V: TRBV5-1
length: 15
CDR3: CASSLSGALTGELFF
DNA: TGCGCCAGCAGCTTGTCGGGGGCCTTAACCGGGGAGCTGTTTTTT

D: -
size: once
J: TRBJ2-1
V: TRBV7-3
length: 16
CDR3: CASSPAGTRSYNEQFF
DNA: TGTGCCAGCAGCCCGGCGGGAACCCGCTCCTACAATGAGCAGTTCTTC

D: -
size: -
J: TRBJ2-5
V: TRBV6-5
length: 15
CDR3: CASSNRGQYQETQYF
DNA: TGTGCCAGCAGTAACCGAGGACAGTACCAAGAGACCCAGTACTTC

D: -
size: -
J: TRBJ1-2
V: TRBV21-1
length: 15
CDR3: CASRGVGGANYGYTF
DNA: TGTGCCAGCAGAGGGGTAGGGGGGGCCAACTATGGCTACACCTTC

D: -
size: -
J: TRBJ2-1
V: TRBV10-3
length: 14
CDR3: CAISESEENNEQFF
DNA: TGTGCCATCAGTGAGTCGGAGGAGAACAATGAGCAGTTCTTC

D: TRBD1
size: -
J: TRBJ2-5
V: TRBV5-8
length: 14
CDR3: CASSVPGQGISQYF
DNA: TGTGCCAGCAGCGTCCCGGGACAGGGAATTTCCCAGTACTTC